The T cell receptor (beta chain) described here comes from a study of a mutant IDH1 vaccine in newly diagnosed glioma. Study in general: Vaccines were begun 4-6 weeks after radiotherapy alone, or with temozolomide cycles. The treated population exhibited a male proportion of roughly 60%, a female proportion of around 40%, and a mean age of around 40 years. Receipt of radiotherapy, temozolomide, or both preceded the study, and most received both.

Time point noted: week 11, during vaccination. Topical imiquimod was applied with each vaccine dose, which held 300 ug of mutant IDH1 20-mer peptide. The table came from immunoSEQ multiplex PCR; TCRdb's copy has only in-frame clones and leaves some out. In the table there are about 110,000 clones, roughly 88% of which are singletons. Regarding this clone: Its target is unknown.

The V and J ends lost 0 bases and 1 base respectively, with 2 bases between them. Germline V gene sequence: CDR1 SGDLS, CDR2 YYNGEE. The CDR3 has 14 residues. The material sequenced was PBMCs, taken from a glioma patient whose treatment included an IDH1 peptide vaccine. The sequence derives from a woman between 45 and 60 years old with glioma. The chain has TRBV9 and TRBJ2-6; D unclear. CDR3 sequence (DNA): TGTGCCAGCAGCGTAGGGTCTGGGGCCAACGTCCTGACTTTC. Translation gives CASSVGSGANVLTF.